Listed here are 4 T cell receptor beta chains from one sample, sequenced in a study of T cells in Graves' hyperthyroidism and ophthalmopathy (dated by TCRdb to between 2018 and 2021). Library creation used multiplex PCR. The reads were generated on an Illumina HiSeq 2000. Amplification of TCR beta CDR3 regions was carried out from RNA transcripts. The first round of RT-PCR for the TCR CDR3 was performed with the HTBI primer set and the Qiagen OneStep RT-PCR kit. In-frame beta chains were kept once TCRdb had trimmed the public reads at Q25 with fastp and called clones with MiXCR. Every entry covers one CDR3 protein and lists the most common genes and DNA from its rows. In this sample the table shows a few hundred thousand distinct CDR3 sequences, roughly 14% of which occur a single time. The ten biggest clones cover less than 25% of the sample. The sample consisted of blood. All receptors come from a man aged 30 to 39 with Graves' hyperthyroidism that later progressed to Graves' ophthalmopathy.

The V and J genes are TRBV19 and TRBJ2-7; 8 nucleotides agree with TRBD1. The length of the CDR3 is 15 residues. Per the germline V gene, CDR1 is LNHDA and CDR2 is SQIVND (reference sequence). V was clipped by 4 bases and J by 0 bases; unmatched bases: 5. The CDR3 DNA is TGTGCCAGTAGTACCCGACAGGGGAGCTCCTACGAGCAGTACTTC. Residues: CASSTRQGSSYEQYF.

The V and J genes are TRBV19 and TRBJ1-5, with 11 bases that match TRBD1. Germline V gene sequence: CDR1 LNHDA, CDR2 SQIVND (reference sequence). This CDR3 is built from 16 residues. V lost 7 bases, J lost 7 bases, and 12 bases stayed unmatched. In DNA form, the CDR3 reads TGTGCCAGTAATCATCTGGGACAGGGGGGAGAACAGCCCCAGCATTTT. Translation gives CASNHLGQGGEQPQHF.

The table lists this clonotype with a count of one. Since a much larger clone is just one base distant, this may be a read error. J is TRBJ1-2 and V is TRBV3-1, with a possible D match to TRBD1 (6 bases). This CDR3 has 14 residues. Per germline, CDR1 LGHDT and CDR2 YNNKEL (reference sequence). The V end lost 5 bases, the J end lost 2 bases, and 12 bases lay between the germline ends. This CDR3 is CASSSAGANYGYTF. Here the CDR3 DNA reads TGTGCCAGCAGCTCCGCAGGGGCGAACTATGGCTACACCTTC. Filled out from reference TRBV3-1 and TRBJ1-2, the complete variable domain reads DTAVSQTPKYLVTQMGNDKSIKCEQNLGHDTMYWYKQDSKKFLKIMFSYNNKELIINETVPNRFSPKSPDKAHLNLHINSLELGDSAVYFCASSSAGANYGYTFGSGTRLTVV.

A few counts support this clonotype. The gene calls are TRBV7-6 and TRBJ1-3; D is undetermined. The CDR3 consists of 13 residues. Germline V gives CDR1 SGHVS, CDR2 FNYEAQ. The V and J ends lost 5 bases and 3 bases respectively, with 8 bases between them. The CDR3, as DNA: TGTGCCAGCAGCCCGACCCTTGGAAACACCATATATTTT. This encodes CASSPTLGNTIYF.